Each of the 2 T cell receptor beta chains below was sequenced from the same sample in a study of blood T cell repertoires in COVID-19. The method was immunoSEQ multiplex PCR; TCRdb's version includes in-frame clones alone and lacks a portion of them. The sample has 85,000 to 95,000 clones; 55% to 75% are singletons. The sample comprised peripheral blood. All receptors come from a woman of 80 years or more with acute or convalescent COVID-19.

The V and J genes are TRBV10-3 and TRBJ1-3; 9 bases agree with TRBD1. V lost 4 bases to trimming and J lost 3 bases; unmatched junction nucleotides: 4. Per germline, CDR1 ENHRY and CDR2 SYGVKD. The CDR3 consists of 15 residues. In DNA, the CDR3 is TGTGCCATCAGTGCCACAGGGGGCTATGGAAACACCATATATTTT. Its translation: CAISATGGYGNTIYF.

The gene calls are TRBV7-3 and TRBJ1-1; TRBD1 aligns across 9 bases. This CDR3 is built from 13 residues. Per germline, CDR1 SGHTA and CDR2 FQGTGA. Germline trimming cut 5 bases from V and 10 bases from J; bases unmatched to any gene: 8. The CDR3 DNA reads as TGTGCCAGCAGCCCGGGGACAGGGCGGCCAGCTTTCTTT. It is translated as CASSPGTGRPAFF.